The 7 T cell receptor beta chains below come from one sample, sequenced in a study of a mutant IDH1 vaccine in newly diagnosed glioma. The protocol was immunoSEQ multiplex PCR, while the TCRdb copy is restricted to in-frame clones and leaves out a portion. The data hold approximately 22,000 clones, with 82% observed a single time. No cognate antigen is known for these TCRs. Time point described: week 47, end of study. In the vaccine, a single dose held 300 ug of the mutant IDH1 20-mer peptide, along with topical imiquimod. The sample in question was PBMCs, obtained from a glioma patient whose treatment included an IDH1 peptide vaccine. The receptors shown here come from a man aged 40-49 years with glioma. Some clones in this sample may be carry-over from other donors' samples.

Regarding this clone: Distinct nucleotide sequences in the sample also encode this CDR3. J is TRBJ1-1 and V is TRBV19; possible D gene TRBD1, 5 bases. The V and J ends lost 8 bases and 5 bases respectively, with 15 bases between them. The CDR3 extends over 13 amino acids. CDR1 is LNHDA and CDR2 is SQIVND in the germline V gene (reference sequence). CDR3 coding DNA: TGTGCCAGTTCTATCGGGACCGCTACTGAAGCTTTCTTT. Translated, it gives CASSIGTATEAFF. Using reference TRBV19 and TRBJ1-1 for the parts outside the CDR3, the full variable domain is DGGITQSPKYLFRKEGQNVTLSCEQNLNHDAMYWYRQDPGQGLRLIYYSQIVNDFQKGDIAEGYSVSREKKESFPLTVTSAQKNPTAFYLCASSIGTATEAFFGQGTRLTVV.

The chain joins TRBV16 to TRBJ1-4; TRBD1 aligns across 9 bases. Germline CDR1 and CDR2: KGHSY and FQNENV. J lost 5 bases, V lost 4 bases, and 5 bases had no gene match. CDR3 length: 15 amino acids. In nucleotides, the CDR3 is TGTGCCAGCAGCCCAATAGGACAGGGGAATGAAAAACTGTTTTTT. It codes for CASSPIGQGNEKLFF.

This rearrangement joins TRBV6-6 to TRBJ1-5, with D possibly TRBD1 on 5 matching bases. The length of the CDR3 is 14 residues. The germline gives CDR1 MNHNY, CDR2 SVGAGI (reference sequence). V was pared by 2 bases and J by 7 bases, with 12 bases between. CDR3 sequence: CASSYQQGGQPQHF. As DNA, the CDR3 is TGTGCCAGCAGTTACCAGCAGGGAGGGCAGCCCCAGCATTTT.

The sample holds one count of this clone. The chain recombines TRBV5-1 with TRBJ1-4; possible D gene TRBD1, 5 bases. CDR3 length equals 17 residues. The V and J ends lost 0 bases and 5 bases respectively, with 17 bases between them. The germline CDR1 and CDR2 sequences are SGHRS and YFSETQ. The CDR3 protein is CASSLAGRQGGNEKLFF. The CDR3 nucleotides read TGCGCCAGCAGCTTGGCCGGTCGGCAGGGTGGGAATGAAAAACTGTTTTTT.

V gene TRBV30 combines with J gene TRBJ1-5, with D unclear. The germline V gene encodes CDR1 GTSNPN and CDR2 SVGIG (reference sequence). Deletions cut 1 base from V and 4 bases from J, with 14 bases between. This CDR3 comprises 15 residues. In nucleotides, the CDR3 is TGTGCCTGGAGTGCCGCCCAGAGAAATAATCAGCCCCAGCATTTT. Translation: CAWSAAQRNNQPQHF.

The gene calls are TRBV27 and TRBJ2-7; TRBD1 or TRBD2 may be the D gene (5 bases each). Germline V gene sequence: CDR1 MNHEY, CDR2 SMNVEV (reference sequence). The CDR3 is 13 residues long. V was cut by 6 bases and J by 0 bases, with 9 bases left in between. In DNA form, the CDR3 reads TGTGCCAGCAGCCCCGGGGCCTCCTACGAGCAGTACTTC. Translation gives CASSPGASYEQYF.

This chain connects TRBV7-2 to TRBJ2-7; the D gene is possibly TRBD1 (5 bases). The CDR3 runs to 14 residues. From germline, CDR1 is SGHTA and CDR2 FQGNSA. V lost 5 bases to trimming and J lost 0 bases, with 11 bases between them. This CDR3 is CASSQGVGSYEQYF. The CDR3 nucleotides read TGTGCCAGCAGCCAAGGGGTCGGCTCCTACGAGCAGTACTTC.